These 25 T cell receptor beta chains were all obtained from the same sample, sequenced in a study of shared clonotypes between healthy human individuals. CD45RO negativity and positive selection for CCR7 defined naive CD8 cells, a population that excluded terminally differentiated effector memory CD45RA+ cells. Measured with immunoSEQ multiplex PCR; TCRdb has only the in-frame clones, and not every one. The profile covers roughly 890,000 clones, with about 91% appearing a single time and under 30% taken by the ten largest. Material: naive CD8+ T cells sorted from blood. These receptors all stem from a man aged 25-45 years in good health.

The CDR3 here is CASRILAGGGETQYF. CDR3 nucleotide sequence: TGTGCCAGCAGGATACTAGCGGGAGGAGGAGAGACCCAGTACTTC. The chain joins TRBV27 to TRBJ2-5; TRBD2 matches at 12 bases. With 6 bases clipped from V and 4 bases from J, the junction kept 6 bases outside the gene matches. The CDR3 sequence is 15 residues long. The germline V gene encodes CDR1 MNHEY and CDR2 SMNVEV (reference sequence).

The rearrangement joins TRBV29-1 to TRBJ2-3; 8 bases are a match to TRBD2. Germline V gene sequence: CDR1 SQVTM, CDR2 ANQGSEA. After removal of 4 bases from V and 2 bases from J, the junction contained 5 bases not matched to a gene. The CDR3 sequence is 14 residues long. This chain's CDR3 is CSVGGLAVTDTQYF. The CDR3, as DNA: TGCAGCGTTGGCGGACTAGCAGTCACAGATACGCAGTATTTT.

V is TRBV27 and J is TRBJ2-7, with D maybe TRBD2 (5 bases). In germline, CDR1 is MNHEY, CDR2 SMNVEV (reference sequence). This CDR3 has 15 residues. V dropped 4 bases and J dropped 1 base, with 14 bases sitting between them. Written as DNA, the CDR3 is TGTGCCAGCAGTTATGGCTCGAGGGCTTCCTACGAGCAGTACTTC. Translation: CASSYGSRASYEQYF.

Here the CDR3 DNA reads TGTGCCAGCAGCTTAGGGTTTAGCTCCTACAATGAGCAGTTCTTC. Protein product: CASSLGFSSYNEQFF. V usage is TRBV7-3 and J usage is TRBJ2-1, with D uncertain. Germline V CDR1 and CDR2: SGHTA, FQGTGA. V was trimmed by 2 bases and J by 0 bases, leaving 8 bases between them. The CDR3 sequence is 15 residues long.

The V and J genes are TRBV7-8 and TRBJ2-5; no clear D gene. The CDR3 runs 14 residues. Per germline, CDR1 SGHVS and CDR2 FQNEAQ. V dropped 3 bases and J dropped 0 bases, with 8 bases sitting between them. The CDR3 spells CASSFSLYQETQYF. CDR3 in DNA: TGTGCCAGCAGCTTCTCCTTATACCAAGAGACCCAGTACTTC.

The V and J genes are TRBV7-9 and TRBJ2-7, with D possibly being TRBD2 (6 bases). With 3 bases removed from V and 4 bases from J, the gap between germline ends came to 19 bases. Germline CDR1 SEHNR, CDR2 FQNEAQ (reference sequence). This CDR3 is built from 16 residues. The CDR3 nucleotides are TGTGCCAGCAGCTTGGGACCGGGACTGAGGGATTACGAGCAGTACTTC. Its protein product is CASSLGPGLRDYEQYF.

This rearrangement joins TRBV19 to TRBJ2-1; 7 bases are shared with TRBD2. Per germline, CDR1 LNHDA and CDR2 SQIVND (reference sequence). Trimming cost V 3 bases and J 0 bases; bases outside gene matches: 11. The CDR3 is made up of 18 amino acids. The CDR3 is CASSMFWRERSSYNEQFF. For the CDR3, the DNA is TGTGCCAGTAGTATGTTTTGGCGGGAGCGGAGCTCCTACAATGAGCAGTTCTTC.

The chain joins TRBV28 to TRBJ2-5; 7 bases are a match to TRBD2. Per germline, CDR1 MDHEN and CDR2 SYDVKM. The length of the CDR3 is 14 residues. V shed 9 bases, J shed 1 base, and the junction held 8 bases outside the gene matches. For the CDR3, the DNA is TGTGCCAGTGGTAGGCTAGCGGTCCAAGAGACCCAGTACTTC. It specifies CASGRLAVQETQYF.

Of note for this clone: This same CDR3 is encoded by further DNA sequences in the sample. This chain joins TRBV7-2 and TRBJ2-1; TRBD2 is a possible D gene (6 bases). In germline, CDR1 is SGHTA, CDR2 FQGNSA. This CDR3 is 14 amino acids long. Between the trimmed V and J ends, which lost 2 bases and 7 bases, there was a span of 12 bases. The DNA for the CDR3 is TGTGCCAGCAGCTTACCCGGGACTGTTAATGAGCAGTTCTTC. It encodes CASSLPGTVNEQFF. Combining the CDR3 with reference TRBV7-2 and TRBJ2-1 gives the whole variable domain GAGVSQSPSNKVTEKGKDVELRCDPISGHTALYWYRQSLGQGLEFLIYFQGNSAPDKSGLPSDRFSAERTGGSVSTLTIQRTQQEDSAVYLCASSLPGTVNEQFFGPGTRLTVL.

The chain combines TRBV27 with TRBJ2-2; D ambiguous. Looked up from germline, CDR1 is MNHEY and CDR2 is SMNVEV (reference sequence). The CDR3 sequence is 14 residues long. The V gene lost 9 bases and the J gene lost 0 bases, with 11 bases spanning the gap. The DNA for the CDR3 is TGTGCCAGTTCCGCTTACTCGAACACCGGGGAGCTGTTTTTT. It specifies CASSAYSNTGELFF.

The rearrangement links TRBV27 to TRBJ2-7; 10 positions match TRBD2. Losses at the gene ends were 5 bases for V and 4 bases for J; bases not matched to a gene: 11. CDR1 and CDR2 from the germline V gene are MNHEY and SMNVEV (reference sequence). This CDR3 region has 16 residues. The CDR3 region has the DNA TGTGCCAGCAGTCCCCTAGCGGGAGATAGGCCTTACGAGCAGTACTTC. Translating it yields CASSPLAGDRPYEQYF.

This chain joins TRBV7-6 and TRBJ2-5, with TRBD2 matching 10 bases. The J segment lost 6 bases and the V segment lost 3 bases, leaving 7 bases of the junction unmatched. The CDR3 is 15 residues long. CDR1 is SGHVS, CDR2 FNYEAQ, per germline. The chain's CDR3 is CASSFTLAGSKTQYF. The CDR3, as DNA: TGTGCCAGCAGCTTCACACTAGCGGGATCGAAGACCCAGTACTTC.

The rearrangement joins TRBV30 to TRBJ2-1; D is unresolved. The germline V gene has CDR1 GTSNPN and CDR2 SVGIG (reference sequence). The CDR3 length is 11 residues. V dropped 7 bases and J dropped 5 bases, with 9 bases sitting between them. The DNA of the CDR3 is TGTGCCTCCTCTCAGGACAATGAGCAGTTCTTC. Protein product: CASSQDNEQFF.

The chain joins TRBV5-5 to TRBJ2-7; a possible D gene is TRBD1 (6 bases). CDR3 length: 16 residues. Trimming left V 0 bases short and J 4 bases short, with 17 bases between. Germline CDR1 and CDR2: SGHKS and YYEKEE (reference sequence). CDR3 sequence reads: CASSLGLGQKDYEQYF. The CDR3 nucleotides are TGTGCCAGCAGCTTGGGCCTAGGACAGAAAGATTACGAGCAGTACTTC.

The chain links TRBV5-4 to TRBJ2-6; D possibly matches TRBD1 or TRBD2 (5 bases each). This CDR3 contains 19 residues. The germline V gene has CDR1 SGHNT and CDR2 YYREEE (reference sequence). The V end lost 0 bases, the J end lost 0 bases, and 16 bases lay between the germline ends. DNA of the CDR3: TGTGCCAGCAGCTTGGCGAGGGGACCCGGCGCCTCTGGGGCCAACGTCCTGACTTTC. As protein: CASSLARGPGASGANVLTF.

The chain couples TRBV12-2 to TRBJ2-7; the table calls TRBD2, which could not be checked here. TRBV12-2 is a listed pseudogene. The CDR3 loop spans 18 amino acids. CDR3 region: CASRPRGTSGIQIYEQYF. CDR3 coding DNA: TGTGCAAGTCGCCCAAGGGGGACTAGCGGGATTCAGATCTACGAGCAGTACTTC.

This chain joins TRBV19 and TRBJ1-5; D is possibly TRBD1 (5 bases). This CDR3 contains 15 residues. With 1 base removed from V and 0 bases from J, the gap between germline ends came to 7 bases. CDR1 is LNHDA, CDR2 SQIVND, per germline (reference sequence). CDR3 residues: CASSIVTASNQPQHF. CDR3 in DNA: TGTGCCAGTAGTATAGTGACAGCTAGCAATCAGCCCCAGCATTTT. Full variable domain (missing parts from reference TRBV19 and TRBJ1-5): DGGITQSPKYLFRKEGQNVTLSCEQNLNHDAMYWYRQDPGQGLRLIYYSQIVNDFQKGDIAEGYSVSREKKESFPLTVTSAQKNPTAFYLCASSIVTASNQPQHFGDGTRLSIL.

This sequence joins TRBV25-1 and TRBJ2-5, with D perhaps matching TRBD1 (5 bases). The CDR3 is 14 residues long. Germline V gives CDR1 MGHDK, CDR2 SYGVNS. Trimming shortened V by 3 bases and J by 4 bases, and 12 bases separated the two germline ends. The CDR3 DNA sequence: TGTGCCAGCAGTGATCAAGGTCAGGGAGAGACCCAGTACTTC. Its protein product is CASSDQGQGETQYF.

This CDR3 reads CASSPRLDAETQYF. CDR3 sequence (DNA): TGTGCCAGCTCACCAAGGCTAGATGCAGAGACCCAGTACTTC. The chain recombines TRBV18 with TRBJ2-5, with D hard to call. This CDR3 comprises 14 residues. V lost 2 bases to trimming and J lost 4 bases, with 11 bases between them. Germline V gene data show CDR1 as KGHSH and CDR2 as LQKENI.

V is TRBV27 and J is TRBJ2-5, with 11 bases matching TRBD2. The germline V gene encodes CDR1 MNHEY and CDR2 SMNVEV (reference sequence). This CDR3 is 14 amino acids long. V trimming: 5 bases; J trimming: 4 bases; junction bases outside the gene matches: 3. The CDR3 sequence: CASSPLAGVETQYF. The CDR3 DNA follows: TGTGCCAGCAGTCCACTAGCGGGAGTAGAGACCCAGTACTTC.

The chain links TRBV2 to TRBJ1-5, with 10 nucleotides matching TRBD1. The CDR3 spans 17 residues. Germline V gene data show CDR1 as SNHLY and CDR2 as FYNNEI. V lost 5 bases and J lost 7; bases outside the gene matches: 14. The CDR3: CASSPLGSDRGLQPQHF. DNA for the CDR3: TGTGCCAGCAGTCCACTTGGGTCTGACAGGGGGCTCCAGCCCCAGCATTTT.

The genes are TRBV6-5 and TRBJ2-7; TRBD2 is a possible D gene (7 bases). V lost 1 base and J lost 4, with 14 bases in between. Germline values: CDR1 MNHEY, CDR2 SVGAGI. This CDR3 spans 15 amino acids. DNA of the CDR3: TGTGCCAGCAGTTACTTTGGAAGCGGGACATACGAGCAGTACTTC. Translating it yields CASSYFGSGTYEQYF.

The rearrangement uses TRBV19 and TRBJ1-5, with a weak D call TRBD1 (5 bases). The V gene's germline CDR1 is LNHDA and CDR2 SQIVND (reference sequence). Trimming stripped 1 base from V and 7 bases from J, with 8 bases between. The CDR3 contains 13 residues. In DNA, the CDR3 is TGTGCCAGTAGTATAGGCCCAGGGCAGCCCCAGCATTTT. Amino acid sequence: CASSIGPGQPQHF.

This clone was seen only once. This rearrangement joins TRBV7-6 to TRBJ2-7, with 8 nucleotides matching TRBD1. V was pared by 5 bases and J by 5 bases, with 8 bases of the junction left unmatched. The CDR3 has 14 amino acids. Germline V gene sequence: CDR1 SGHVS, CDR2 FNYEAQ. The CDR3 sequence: CASSPQGAPNEQYF. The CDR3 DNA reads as TGTGCCAGCAGCCCCCAGGGGGCACCCAACGAGCAGTACTTC.

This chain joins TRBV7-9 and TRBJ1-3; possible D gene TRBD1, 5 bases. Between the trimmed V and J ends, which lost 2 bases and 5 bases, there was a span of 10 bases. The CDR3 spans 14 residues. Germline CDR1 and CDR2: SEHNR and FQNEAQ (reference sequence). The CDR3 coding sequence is TGTGCCAGCAGCTTAAAAGGGGTCCGAAACACCATATATTTT. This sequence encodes CASSLKGVRNTIYF.